This T cell receptor (beta chain) was captured in a study of blood T cell repertoires in COVID-19. Trimming shortened V by 3 bases and J by 6 bases, and 8 bases separated the two germline ends. This CDR3 region has 13 residues. Per the germline V gene, CDR1 is WNHNN and CDR2 is SYGVQD (reference sequence). Profiled with immunoSEQ multiplex PCR; TCRdb holds only in-frame clones, not every one. The sample contains 250,000 to 300,000 clones, approximately 90% of which appear only once. The sequencing sample was made of peripheral blood. The rearrangement joins TRBV10-1 to TRBJ1-4; a possible D gene is TRBD1 (6 bases). This TCR derives from a man aged 40-49 years with acute or convalescent COVID-19. CDR3 amino acids: CASSDRGHEKLFF. The DNA of the CDR3 is TGCGCCAGCAGTGACAGGGGTCATGAAAAACTGTTTTTT.